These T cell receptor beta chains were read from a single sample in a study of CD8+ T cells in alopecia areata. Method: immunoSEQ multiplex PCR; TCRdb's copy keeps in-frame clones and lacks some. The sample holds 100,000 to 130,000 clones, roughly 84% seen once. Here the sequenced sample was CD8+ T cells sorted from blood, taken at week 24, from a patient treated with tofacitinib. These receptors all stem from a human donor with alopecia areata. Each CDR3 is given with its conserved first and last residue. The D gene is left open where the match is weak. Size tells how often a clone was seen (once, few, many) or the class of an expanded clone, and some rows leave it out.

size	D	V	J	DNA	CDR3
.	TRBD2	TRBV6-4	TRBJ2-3	TGTGCCAGCAGTGACTCATCAGCGGGGGGGACAGATACGCAGTATTTT	CASSDSSAGGTDTQYF
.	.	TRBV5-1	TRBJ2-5	TGCGCCAGCAGCGCAGACAGGAATCCCCAACGGCCCGAGACCCAGTACTTC	CASSADRNPQRPETQYF
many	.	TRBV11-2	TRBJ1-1	TGTGCCAGCAGCTTACGGGCGGGTACTGAAGCTTTCTTT	CASSLRAGTEAFF
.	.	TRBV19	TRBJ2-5	TGTGCCAGTAGTACCCTCGGGGGAGAGACCCAGTACTTC	CASSTLGGETQYF
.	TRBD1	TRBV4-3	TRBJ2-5	TGCGCCAGCAGCCAAGATTTTGGGACAGACGCAGAGACCCAGTACTTC	CASSQDFGTDAETQYF
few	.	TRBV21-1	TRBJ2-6	TGTGCCAGCAGCCCGGACAGGCCCTACAACGTCCTGACTTTC	CASSPDRPYNVLTF
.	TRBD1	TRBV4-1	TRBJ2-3	TGCGCCAGCAGCCAAGACCCAGGGGGAGTAGATACGCAGTATTTT	CASSQDPGGVDTQYF
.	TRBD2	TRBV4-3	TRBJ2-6	TGCGCCAGCAGCCAAGACGGGGGGGGCTCTGGGGCCAACGTCCTGACTTTC	CASSQDGGGSGANVLTF
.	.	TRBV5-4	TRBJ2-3	TGTGCCAGCAGCTTGCCCGGGGATACGCAGTATTTT	CASSLPGDTQYF
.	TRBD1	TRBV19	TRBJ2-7	TGTGCCAGTAGTATAGGACAGGGGGCTGGCTACGAGCAGTACTTC	CASSIGQGAGYEQYF
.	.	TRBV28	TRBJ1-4	TGTGCCAGCAGTTACGGATGGGGCGATGAAAAACTGTTTTTT	CASSYGWGDEKLFF
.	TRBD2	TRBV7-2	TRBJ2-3	TGTGCCAGCAGCTTAGTGACTAGCTCCACAGATACGCAGTATTTT	CASSLVTSSTDTQYF
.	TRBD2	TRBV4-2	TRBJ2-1	TGTGCCAGCAGCCCGCCCGGACTAGTGAATAATGAGCAGTTCTTC	CASSPPGLVNNEQFF
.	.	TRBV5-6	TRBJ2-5	TGTGCCAGCAGCTTGGAAGCGGCGGGGTTGGGAGAGACCCAGTACTTC	CASSLEAAGLGETQYF
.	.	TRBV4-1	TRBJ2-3	TGCGCCAGCAGCCAAGGGAACACAGATACGCAGTATTTT	CASSQGNTDTQYF
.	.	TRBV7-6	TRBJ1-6	TGTGCCAGCAGCCTTAGCTCCTATAATTCACCCCTCCACTTT	CASSLSSYNSPLHF
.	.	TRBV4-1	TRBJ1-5	TGCGCCAGCAGCCTTGGACTGCAGAATCAGCCCCAGCATTTT	CASSLGLQNQPQHF
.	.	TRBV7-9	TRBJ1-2	TGTGCCAGCAGCACCAGGGTTGACTATGGCTACACCTTC	CASSTRVDYGYTF
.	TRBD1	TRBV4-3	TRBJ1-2	TGCGCCAGCAGCTTGCCGGGACAGGGTCCAGGGTATGGCTACACCTTC	CASSLPGQGPGYGYTF
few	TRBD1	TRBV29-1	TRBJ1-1	TGCAGCAGCTACAGGGGAGGGACTGAAGCTTTCTTT	CSSYRGGTEAFF
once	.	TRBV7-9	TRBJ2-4	TGTGCCAGCAGCATGTCGGACAGCAACCCCAAAAACATTCAGTACTTC	CASSMSDSNPKNIQYF
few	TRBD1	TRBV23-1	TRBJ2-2	TGCGCCAGCAGTCAGGACAGGGTATCGAACACCGGGGAGCTGTTTTTT	CASSQDRVSNTGELFF
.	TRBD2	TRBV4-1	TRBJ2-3	TGCGCCAGCAGGAAATACGGACTAGCGGGGGGAGATACGCAGTATTTT	CASRKYGLAGGDTQYF
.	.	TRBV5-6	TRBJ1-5	TGTGCCAGCAGCTTAGCTTCCAATAGCAATCAGCCCCAGCATTTT	CASSLASNSNQPQHF
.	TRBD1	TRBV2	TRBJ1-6	TGTGCCAGCAGTGACCCGGGACAGGGGGCTGGTTCACCCCTCCACTTT	CASSDPGQGAGSPLHF
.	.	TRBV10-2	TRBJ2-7	TGCGCCAGCAGGCGACCAGAGGTTGCCAACGAGCAGTACTTC	CASRRPEVANEQYF
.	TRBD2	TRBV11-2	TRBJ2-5	TGTGCCAGCAGCTTAGAGGGAGCGGGGGGGCCGAGAGAGACCCAGTACTTC	CASSLEGAGGPRETQYF
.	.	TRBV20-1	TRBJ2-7	TGCAGTGTTCCCCGGGGGAGCGAGCAGTACTTC	CSVPRGSEQYF
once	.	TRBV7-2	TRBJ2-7	TGTGCCAGCAGCGTATTTCAGGGACGCTACGAGCAGTACTTC	CASSVFQGRYEQYF
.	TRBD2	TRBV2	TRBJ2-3	TGTGCCAGCAGGACTAGCGGGGGGTATGTGGATACGCAGTATTTT	CASRTSGGYVDTQYF
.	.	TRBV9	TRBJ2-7	TGTGCCAGCAGCGTAGAGAGTTCTCCCTACGAGCAGTACTTC	CASSVESSPYEQYF
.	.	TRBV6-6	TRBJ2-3	TGTGCCAGCAGTTACTCGGCCTCCACAGATACGCAGTATTTT	CASSYSASTDTQYF
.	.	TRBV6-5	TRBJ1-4	TGTGCCAGCAGTTACGGAGGCACTAATGAAAAACTGTTTTTT	CASSYGGTNEKLFF
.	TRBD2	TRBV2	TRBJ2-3	TGTGCCAGCAAACCGACTAGCGGGGTTGACAGCACAGATACGCAGTATTTT	CASKPTSGVDSTDTQYF
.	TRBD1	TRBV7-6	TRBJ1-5	TGTGCCAGCAGCTCCGGACAGGGACCCAATCAGCCCCAGCATTTT	CASSSGQGPNQPQHF
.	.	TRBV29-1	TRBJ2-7	TGCAGCGTTGGCGGAACCGAAACAGGGTTCTACGAGCAGTACTTC	CSVGGTETGFYEQYF